This TCR beta chain was profiled in a study of cytomegalovirus exposure and HLA in healthy donors. General study findings and limits: Rare TCR sequences dominated, though some public TCRs recurred in many donors. Cytomegalovirus association was assigned to around 150 TCR beta chains.

Comment on this clone: Its antigen remains unknown.

Data came from immunoSEQ multiplex PCR; TCRdb stores just in-frame clones and leaves some out. The sample contains under 50,000 clones, 94% of which appear only once. The CDR3 totals 14 residues. CDR1 is LNHDA, CDR2 SQIVND, per germline (reference sequence). V trimming: 5 bases; J trimming: 6 bases; junction bases outside the gene matches: 2. The sample comprised PBMCs. The sequence derives from a young woman in good health and CMV-seropositive. The rearrangement joins TRBV19 to TRBJ2-2; 11 bases fit TRBD2. As DNA, the CDR3 is TGTGCCAGTAGTGATAGCGGGAGGGCCGGGGAGCTGTTTTTT. It specifies CASSDSGRAGELFF.